These T cell receptor beta chains were read from a single sample in a study of neurological immune-mediated disorders. TCRdb reprocessed the 5' RACE reads via MiXCR and lists one record per CDR3 protein. Altogether roughly 80,000 distinct CDR3 sequences are present, 17% being singletons, with the ten largest covering less than 20%. Sequenced material: PBMCs. The receptors were sampled from a woman aged 40 to 50 in good health. CDR3s include the opening cysteine and the closing phenylalanine or tryptophan. The size field is filled for only some rows; it gives once, few, many or a size class.

j_call clone_size v_call cdr3_aa
TRBJ1-5 - TRBV4-3 CASSQYSNQPQHF
TRBJ2-5 - TRBV5-1 CASSLALAGVTQETQYF
TRBJ2-1 few TRBV5-6 CASSWTPQDREQFF
TRBJ2-2 - TRBV20-1 CSARSCPNTGELFF
TRBJ1-3 many TRBV4-2 CASSQGTGVGGNTIYF
TRBJ2-5 many TRBV7-2 CASSSPGGQYQETQYF
TRBJ1-2 many TRBV5-1 CASSMDGSRGYTF
TRBJ1-1 few TRBV20-1 CSAHQKDTYTEAFF
TRBJ1-6 many TRBV7-2 CASSFVGTPLHF
TRBJ2-5 many TRBV10-3 CAIGTPAGQETQYF
TRBJ1-2 many TRBV3-1 CASSQDVGSGGYTF
TRBJ2-3 many TRBV2 CASSGRRGGTDTQYF
TRBJ2-4 few TRBV5-5 CASSPGLAGSVAKNIQYF
TRBJ1-2 many TRBV5-1 CASSLGQGGGGYTF
TRBJ2-3 many TRBV20-1 CSAQVRTPTDTQYF
TRBJ1-4 many TRBV20-1 CSARGGYGKLFF
TRBJ2-3 many TRBV5-1 CASSLYHIRTDTQYF
TRBJ2-1 - TRBV12-3/TRBV12-4 CASSLNKRYEQFF
TRBJ1-4 many TRBV28 CASSLWGRDNEKLFF
TRBJ1-1 many TRBV7-2 CASSRKGGGNTEAFF
TRBJ1-1 few TRBV28 CASSFRDYETFF
TRBJ1-2 - TRBV15 CATSRIRDRGLGGYTF
TRBJ2-5 few TRBV29-1 CSVTSGGGQETQYF
TRBJ2-5 - TRBV2 CASRKPGPGQETQYF
TRBJ1-1 many TRBV12-3/TRBV12-4 CASSPPKERGTEAFF
TRBJ2-5 many TRBV7-9 CASSPLVFPLRAQETQYF
TRBJ1-2 many TRBV7-8 CASSWKTGGLSIGYTF
TRBJ2-1 - TRBV29-1 CSAQHGEQFF
TRBJ2-5 many TRBV4-1 CASSQDSGLAGVYQETQYF
TRBJ1-2 many TRBV12-3/TRBV12-4 CASKFSGGADYGYTF
TRBJ2-1 many TRBV7-2 CASTTVGFDNEQFF
TRBJ1-2 many TRBV7-2 CASSLVPPGYYGYTF
TRBJ2-7 many TRBV20-1 CSAPAGQGGDEQYF
TRBJ2-3 - TRBV5-1 CASSTDWRTDTQYF
TRBJ2-4 many TRBV6-5 CASSQSGGLDIQYF
TRBJ2-2 - TRBV24-1 CATMAGTGAGELFF
TRBJ2-7 many TRBV29-1 CSVEGGGNEQYF
TRBJ2-5 many TRBV10-3 CAISDSIGAGQETQYF
TRBJ1-4 many TRBV7-9 CASSLQDNEKLFF
TRBJ2-3 many TRBV20-1 CSALRGGASTDTQYF
TRBJ2-2 - TRBV2 CASGTSGGGNTGELFF